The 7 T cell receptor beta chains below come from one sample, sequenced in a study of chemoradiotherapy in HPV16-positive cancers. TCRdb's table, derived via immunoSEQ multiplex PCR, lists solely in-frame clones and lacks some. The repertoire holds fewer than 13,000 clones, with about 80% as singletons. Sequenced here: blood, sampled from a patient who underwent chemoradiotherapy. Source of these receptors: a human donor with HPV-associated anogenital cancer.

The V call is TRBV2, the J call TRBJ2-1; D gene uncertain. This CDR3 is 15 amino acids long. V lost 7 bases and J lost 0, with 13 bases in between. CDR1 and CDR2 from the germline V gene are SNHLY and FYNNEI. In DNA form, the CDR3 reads TGTGCCAGCACCACCTCCGAGCCCTCCTACAATGAGCAGTTCTTC. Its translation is CASTTSEPSYNEQFF. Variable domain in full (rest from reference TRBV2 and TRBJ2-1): EPEVTQTPSHQVTQMGQEVILRCVPISNHLYFYWYRQILGQKVEFLVSFYNNEISEKSEIFDDQFSVERPDGSNFTLKIRSTKLEDSAMYFCASTTSEPSYNEQFFGPGTRLTVL.

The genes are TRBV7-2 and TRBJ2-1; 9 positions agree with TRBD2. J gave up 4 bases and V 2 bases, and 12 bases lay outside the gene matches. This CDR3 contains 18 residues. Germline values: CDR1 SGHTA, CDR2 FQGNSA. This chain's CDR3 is CASSLTAGGHPFYNEQFF. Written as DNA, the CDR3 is TGTGCCAGCAGCTTAACAGCGGGGGGTCACCCTTTTTACAATGAGCAGTTCTTC.

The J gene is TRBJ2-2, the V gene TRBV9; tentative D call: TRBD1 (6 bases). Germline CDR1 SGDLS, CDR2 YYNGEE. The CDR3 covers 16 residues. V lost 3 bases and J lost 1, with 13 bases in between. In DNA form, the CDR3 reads TGTGCCAGCAGCGGACGGACAGTCGGGAACACCGGGGAGCTGTTTTTT. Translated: CASSGRTVGNTGELFF.

This CDR3 is CASSWLTQGAYEQYF. The CDR3 bases are TGTGCCAGCAGCTGGTTAACGCAGGGGGCCTACGAGCAGTACTTC. The rearrangement uses TRBV5-6 and TRBJ2-7; 7 positions agree with TRBD1. This CDR3 is 15 amino acids long. CDR1 and CDR2 (germline): SGHDT, YYEEEE. The V and J ends lost 3 bases and 2 bases, in that order; junction bases with no gene match: 8.

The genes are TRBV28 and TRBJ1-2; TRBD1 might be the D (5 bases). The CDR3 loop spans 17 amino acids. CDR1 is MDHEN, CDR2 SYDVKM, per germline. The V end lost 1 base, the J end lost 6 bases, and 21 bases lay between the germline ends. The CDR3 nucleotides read TGTGCCAGCAGTTTATTGGATATAGTCGGCCGGGGCGATGGCTACACCTTC. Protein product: CASSLLDIVGRGDGYTF.

The CDR3 region has the DNA TGTGCCAGCAGCCCGGGTAGCTCCTACAATGAGCAGTTCTTC. It codes for CASSPGSSYNEQFF. This chain uses TRBV5-6 with TRBJ2-1, with D unclear. With 4 bases removed from V and 0 bases from J, the gap between germline ends came to 8 bases. This CDR3 has 14 residues. The germline V gene encodes CDR1 SGHDT and CDR2 YYEEEE.

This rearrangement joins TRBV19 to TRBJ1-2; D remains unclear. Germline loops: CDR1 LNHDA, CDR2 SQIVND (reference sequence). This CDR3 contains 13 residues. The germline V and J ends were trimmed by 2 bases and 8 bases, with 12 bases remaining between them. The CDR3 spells CASSIRDRAGYTF. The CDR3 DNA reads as TGTGCCAGTAGTATAAGAGATAGAGCAGGCTACACCTTC.